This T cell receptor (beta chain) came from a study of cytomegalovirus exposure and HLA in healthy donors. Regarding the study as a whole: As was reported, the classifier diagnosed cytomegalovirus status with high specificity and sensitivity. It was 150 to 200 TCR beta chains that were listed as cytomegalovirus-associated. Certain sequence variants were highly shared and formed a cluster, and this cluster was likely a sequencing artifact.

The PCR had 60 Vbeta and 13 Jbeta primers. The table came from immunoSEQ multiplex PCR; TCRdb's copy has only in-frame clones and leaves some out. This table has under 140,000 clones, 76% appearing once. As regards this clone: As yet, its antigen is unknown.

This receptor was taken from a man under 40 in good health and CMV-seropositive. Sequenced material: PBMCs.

Here the CDR3 DNA reads TGTGCCAGCAGCTGGAAAAGACTAGTAAGGTACTTC. It encodes CASSWKRLVRYF. V and J are TRBV5-6 and TRBJ2-5; the D gene is possibly TRBD2 (6 bases). The CDR3 runs 12 residues. Germline CDR1 is SGHDT and CDR2 is YYEEEE. Trimming cost V 3 bases and J 13 bases, with 16 bases left between them.